The clone carrying this TCR beta chain was picked up a small number of times. The germline gene is not matched at one end of the junction; a read error may be the cause. The data are from a study of T-cell reconstitution after alpha-beta-depleted transplantation in children. The CDR3 has 12 amino acids. CDR1 and CDR2 from the germline V gene are SEHNR and FQNEAQ (reference sequence). Using unique molecular identifiers, the investigators prepared the TCRbeta library. A single record per CDR3 protein comes from TCRdb applying MiXCR to the PCR reads. The sample contains 530,000 or so distinct CDR3 sequences, 27% of which appear only once.

The TCR comes from a boy under two years old with Wiskott-Aldrich syndrome, due to receive a stem cell transplant. The rearrangement uses TRBV7-9 and TRBJ2-7; 7 nucleotides agree with TRBD1. This specimen consisted of PBMCs, obtained before TCRalphabeta/CD19-depleted stem cell transplant. The CDR3 here is CASSLTGWDHIF. In DNA, the CDR3 is TGTGCCAGCAGCTTGACAGGGTGGGACCATATCTTC.